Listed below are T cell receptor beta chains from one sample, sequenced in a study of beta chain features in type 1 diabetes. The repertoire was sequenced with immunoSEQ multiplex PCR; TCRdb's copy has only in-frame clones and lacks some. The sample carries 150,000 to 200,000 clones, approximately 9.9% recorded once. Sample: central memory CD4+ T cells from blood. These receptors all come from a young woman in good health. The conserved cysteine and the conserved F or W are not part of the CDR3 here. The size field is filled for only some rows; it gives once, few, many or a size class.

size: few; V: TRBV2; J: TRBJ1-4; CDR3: ASSAGQGNLF
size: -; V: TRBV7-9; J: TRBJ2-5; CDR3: ASSLTGESETQY
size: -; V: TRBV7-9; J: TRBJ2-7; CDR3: ASSLTGPGEQY
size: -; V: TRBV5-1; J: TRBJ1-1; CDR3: ASSLWGQGAEAF
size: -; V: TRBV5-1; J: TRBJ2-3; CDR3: ASSPGQTTDTQY
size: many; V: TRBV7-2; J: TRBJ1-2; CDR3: ASSFEGQSGGYT
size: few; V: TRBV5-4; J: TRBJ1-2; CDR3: ASSRRRGGYT
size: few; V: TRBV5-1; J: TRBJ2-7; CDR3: ASSLVSGTDEAEQY
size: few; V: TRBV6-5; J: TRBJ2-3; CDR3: ASNRPGGQDTQY
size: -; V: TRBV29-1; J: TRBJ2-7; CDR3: SVRQGRDEQY
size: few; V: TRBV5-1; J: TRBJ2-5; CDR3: ASSPGTGAETQY
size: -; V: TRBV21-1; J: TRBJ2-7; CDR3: ASSHRGGLAGGPYEQY
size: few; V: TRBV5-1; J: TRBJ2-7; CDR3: ASSLSRTLDEQY
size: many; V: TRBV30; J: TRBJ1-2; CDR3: AWSPQGNYGYT
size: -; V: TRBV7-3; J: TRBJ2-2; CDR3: ASSASGVANTGELF
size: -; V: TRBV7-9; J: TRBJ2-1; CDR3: ASSWALAGGPVQF
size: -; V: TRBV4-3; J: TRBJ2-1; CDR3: ASSQDWSPPF
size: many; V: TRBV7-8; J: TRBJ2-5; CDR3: ASSRGRANGETQY
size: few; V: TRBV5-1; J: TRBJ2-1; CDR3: ASSPGTSLYNEQF
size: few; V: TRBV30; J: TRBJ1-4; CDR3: AWTAQGQGSLF
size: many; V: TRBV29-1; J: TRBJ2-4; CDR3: SVREVDIQY
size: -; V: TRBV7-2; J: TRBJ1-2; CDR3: ASSLNIGYT
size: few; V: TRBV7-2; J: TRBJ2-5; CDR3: ASSYREVGETQY
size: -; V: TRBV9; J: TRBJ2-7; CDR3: ASAREQY
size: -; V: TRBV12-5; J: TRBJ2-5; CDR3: ASTSGQGDQETQY
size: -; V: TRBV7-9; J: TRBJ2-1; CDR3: ASSLGDWVTEQF
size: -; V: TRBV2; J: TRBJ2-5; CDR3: ASSEGRRGNSFQETQY
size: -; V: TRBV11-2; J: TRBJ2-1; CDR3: ASSTSGRNEQF
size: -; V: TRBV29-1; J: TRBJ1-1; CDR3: SGQGFMGPTEAF
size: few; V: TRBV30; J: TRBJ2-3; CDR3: AWKGRQATDTQY
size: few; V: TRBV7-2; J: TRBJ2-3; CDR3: ASSLENLSADTQY
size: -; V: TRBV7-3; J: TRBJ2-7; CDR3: ASSFGGGLANYEQY
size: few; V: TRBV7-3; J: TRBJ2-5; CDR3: ASSLGQAYQETQY
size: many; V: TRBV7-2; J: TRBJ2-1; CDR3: ASSFAGLAGGEQF
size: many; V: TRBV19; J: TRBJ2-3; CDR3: ATGPGVGDTQY
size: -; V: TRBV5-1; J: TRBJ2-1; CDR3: ASSRLAGVENEQF
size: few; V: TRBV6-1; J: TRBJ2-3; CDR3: ASSVGHHDPTDTQY
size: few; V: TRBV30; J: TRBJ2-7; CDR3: ALQRPGLANEQY
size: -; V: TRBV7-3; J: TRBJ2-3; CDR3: ASSYLRDTQY
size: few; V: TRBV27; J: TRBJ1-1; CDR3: ASRPPWTGPTEAF
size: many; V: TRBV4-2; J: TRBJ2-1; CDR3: ASSPDQGAGGSYNEQF
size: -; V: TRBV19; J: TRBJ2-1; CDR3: ASSPSPGLAGANEQF
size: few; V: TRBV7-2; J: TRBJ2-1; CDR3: ASSFFGGKSSYNEQF
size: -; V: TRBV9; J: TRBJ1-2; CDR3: ASSALDRGHYYGYT
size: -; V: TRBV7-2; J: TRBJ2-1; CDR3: ASSLESGTRSEQF
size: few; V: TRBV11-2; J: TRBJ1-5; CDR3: ASSLSGTTQPQH